Following are 5 T cell receptor beta chains from one sample sequenced in a study of CD8+ T cells in alopecia areata. cDNA reverse transcribed from extracted RNA served as the sequencing template. Here immunoSEQ multiplex PCR was the method, and the copy in TCRdb shows in-frame clones only, minus some. This repertoire shows 200,000 to 250,000 clones, over 60% found once; its top ten account for over 1%. Treatment in this sample: oral pan-JAK inhibitor, 5-10 mg twice daily. The sample consisted of CD4+ T cells sorted from blood, taken at approximately week 45, from a patient treated with tofacitinib. These receptors all stem from a human donor with alopecia areata.

The chain has TRBV2 and TRBJ2-7, with TRBD2 matching 8 bases. The CDR3 loop spans 15 amino acids. CDR1 is SNHLY, CDR2 FYNNEI, per germline. V trimming: 6 bases; J trimming: 0 bases; junction bases outside the gene matches: 7. The CDR3 is CASSRSGVSSYEQYF. The CDR3 DNA reads TGTGCCAGCAGCCGTAGCGGGGTTAGCTCCTACGAGCAGTACTTC. The full variable domain, completed using reference TRBV2 and TRBJ2-7, is EPEVTQTPSHQVTQMGQEVILRCVPISNHLYFYWYRQILGQKVEFLVSFYNNEISEKSEIFDDQFSVERPDGSNFTLKIRSTKLEDSAMYFCASSRSGVSSYEQYFGPGTRLTVT.

The rearrangement links TRBV29-1 to TRBJ2-1; 10 nucleotides match TRBD2. There are 14 residues in the CDR3. Germline CDR1 reads SQVTM; CDR2 reads ANQGSEA. V was pared by 4 bases and J by 5 bases, with 5 bases of the junction left unmatched. CDR3 sequence: CSVASGGMNNEQFF. The CDR3 DNA reads TGCAGCGTTGCTAGCGGGGGAATGAACAATGAGCAGTTCTTC.

The rearrangement joins TRBV19 to TRBJ1-5; no firm D call. This CDR3 spans 13 amino acids. V was trimmed by 9 bases and J by 2 bases, leaving 11 bases between them. Germline V gene sequence: CDR1 LNHDA, CDR2 SQIVND (reference sequence). CDR3 protein: CASGGVGNQPQHF. The DNA of the CDR3 is TGTGCCAGCGGAGGAGTGGGCAATCAGCCCCAGCATTTT.

This chain joins TRBV2 and TRBJ1-1, with D unresolved. V dropped 7 bases and J dropped 1 base, with 19 bases sitting between them. The CDR3 spans 16 residues. Germline V gives CDR1 SNHLY, CDR2 FYNNEI. The CDR3 here is CASTPTAPSRNTEAFF. In DNA form, the CDR3 reads TGTGCCAGCACTCCGACGGCCCCAAGCAGGAACACTGAAGCTTTCTTT.

The chain recombines TRBV5-1 with TRBJ1-4, with D possibly matching TRBD1 (6 bases). V shed 4 bases and J shed 3 bases, with 13 bases lying between them. The germline V gene has CDR1 SGHRS and CDR2 YFSETQ. The CDR3 runs 15 residues. CDR3 coding DNA: TGCGCCAGCAGCCGGTCCGGACAGCCTAATGAAAAACTGTTTTTT. Residues: CASSRSGQPNEKLFF.